The rows below give T cell receptor beta chains drawn from one sample of a study of blood T cell repertoires in COVID-19. Sequencing was performed with immunoSEQ multiplex PCR; in TCRdb, only in-frame clones are kept and a portion is missing. Seen here are 380,000 or so clones, about 88% observed once, and the top ten hold about 7.6%. Sequenced material: peripheral blood. These receptors were taken from an older woman with COVID-19, enrolled during active disease. Each CDR3 is given without its conserved first and last residue. The D gene is left open where the match is weak.

j_call,v_call,d_call,cdr3_aa
TRBJ2-1,TRBV6-1,.,ASSERGSSYNEQF
TRBJ2-1,TRBV24-1,TRBD2,ATSDRTSGGALSRLDEQF
TRBJ1-4,TRBV30,.,AWTQGTTNEKLF
TRBJ2-7,TRBV21-1,.,ASSLRPDSRTSYEQY
TRBJ2-5,TRBV9,TRBD2,ASSSPRGGIRTETQY
TRBJ2-6,TRBV3-1/TRBV3-2,.,ASSQAGGAHGANVLT
TRBJ1-1,TRBV4-1,.,ASSQLQGNTEAF
TRBJ1-5,TRBV9,.,ASSSDRNQPQH
TRBJ2-7,TRBV5-4,.,ASSLGQISYEQY
TRBJ2-5,TRBV7-9,.,ASSERGYQETQY
TRBJ1-2,TRBV5-4,TRBD1,ASSSRSDRGQEYGYT
TRBJ2-3,TRBV7-9,TRBD2,ASTLNSGGADTQY
TRBJ2-2,TRBV2,.,ASRGQNTGELF
TRBJ1-6,TRBV6-5,TRBD1,ASSRPGQGGSPLH
TRBJ2-3,TRBV6-1,TRBD2,ASSEVSSGGATDTQY
TRBJ2-5,TRBV7-2,TRBD1,ASSLADRWGETQY
TRBJ1-1,TRBV3-1/TRBV3-2,.,ASSREGTEAF
TRBJ1-3,TRBV30,.,AMPGTLVGNTIY
TRBJ1-6,TRBV7-9,TRBD1,ASSSQGVVPNSPLH
TRBJ2-4,TRBV9,.,ASSVEEGPMDIQY
TRBJ1-4,TRBV10-2,TRBD1,ASSEGTGVDNEKLF
TRBJ2-3,TRBV6-2/TRBV6-3,TRBD2,ASSYPDQGTSGGAYSQY
TRBJ2-3,TRBV18,.,ASSPLGKDTQY
TRBJ2-3,TRBV5-1,.,ASSLGLGDTDTQY
TRBJ2-5,TRBV5-6,TRBD2,ASTGLAGGEETQY
TRBJ1-2,TRBV2,.,ASSEMADGYT